Many counts were recorded for the clone carrying this T cell receptor (beta chain). This entry is derived from a study of CD8+CD57+ T cells in acquired aplastic anemia. Study details: Reads per healthy sample averaged around 10 million (CD4+) and some 11 million (CD8+).

CDR1 is DFQATT and CDR2 is SNEGSKA in the germline V gene (reference sequence). V was pared by 3 bases and J by 7 bases, with 13 bases between. The CDR3 contains 12 residues. Researchers used genomic DNA as the template to profile TCR beta VDJ and CDR3. Each CDR3 protein gets one entry after TCRdb re-called the reads with MiXCR. The repertoire holds 100,000 to 150,000 distinct CDR3 sequences, with around two fifths as singletons. The origin of this receptor is a human donor in good health, serving as a control. V gene TRBV20-1 combines with J gene TRBJ2-7, with D unresolved. Specimen: sorted CD4+, CD8+, or CD8+CD57+ T cells (not recorded which) from PBMCs. For the CDR3, the DNA is TGCAGTGCTAGGGAGTCCGTCGTGGAGCAGTACTTC. Amino acids: CSARESVVEQYF.